This TCR beta chain came from a study of regulatory T cells in long-lasting Graves disease. Study conclusions and caveats: Fewer public clonotypes were shared by new patients (around 990) than by persistent patients (approximately 2,700).

Investigators prepared the TCR beta libraries by applying iRepertoire HTBI primers and Arm-PCR of CDR3 regions. TCRdb itself ran the multiplex PCR reads through MiXCR, one entry per CDR3 protein. The table includes about 540,000 distinct CDR3 sequences, roughly 13% detected once. V lost 1 base and J 10 bases, leaving 10 bases between the germline ends. Germline loops: CDR1 DFQATT, CDR2 SNEGSKA (reference sequence). CDR3 length: 11 amino acids. In its sample, this clonotype was seen a few times. The target antigen is unknown. As to time point: newly diagnosed GD, antithyroid drugs for less than 3 months. The authors made the TCR library using RNA they extracted from PBMCs. This sample also appeared in a second study, on T cells in Graves' hyperthyroidism and ophthalmopathy.

This sample comprised peripheral blood mononuclear cells (PBMCs), obtained at new diagnosis, from a patient treated with antithyroid drugs. This sequence joins TRBV20-1 and TRBJ1-1, with unresolved D. The receptor comes from a young man with Graves disease. CDR3 protein: CSARGVSPAFF. The CDR3 DNA is TGCAGTGCTAGAGGGGTATCGCCAGCTTTCTTT.